This TCR beta chain was sequenced during a study of cytomegalovirus exposure and HLA in healthy donors. Points from the study as a whole: As immune exposure information, only CMV serostatus was available. With further analysis later on, most CMV-associated TCR beta chains appeared HLA-restricted. Association of about 17,000 TCR beta sequences with HLA alleles was found at 0.05 false discovery rate in a later analysis. Rarity marked most TCR sequences, yet some public TCRs occurred in many donors.

The PCR employed 60 Vbeta primers together with 13 Jbeta primers. Sequenced by immunoSEQ multiplex PCR; TCRdb stores in-frame clones only, minus some. The sample consists of approximately 170,000 clones, roughly 80% of them appearing once. Germline V CDR1 and CDR2: LNHDA, SQIVND (reference sequence). Trimming took off 7 bases at V and 3 bases at J, with 7 bases between the two ends. This CDR3 is 13 amino acids long. About this clone: The antigen remains undetermined.

The TCR was taken from a male donor in good health and CMV-seronegative. This rearrangement joins TRBV19 to TRBJ2-6; D uncertain. Sequenced material: PBMCs. The CDR3 nucleotides read TGTGCCAGTACCACCAGTGGGGCCAACGTCCTGACTTTC. Its protein product is CASTTSGANVLTF.